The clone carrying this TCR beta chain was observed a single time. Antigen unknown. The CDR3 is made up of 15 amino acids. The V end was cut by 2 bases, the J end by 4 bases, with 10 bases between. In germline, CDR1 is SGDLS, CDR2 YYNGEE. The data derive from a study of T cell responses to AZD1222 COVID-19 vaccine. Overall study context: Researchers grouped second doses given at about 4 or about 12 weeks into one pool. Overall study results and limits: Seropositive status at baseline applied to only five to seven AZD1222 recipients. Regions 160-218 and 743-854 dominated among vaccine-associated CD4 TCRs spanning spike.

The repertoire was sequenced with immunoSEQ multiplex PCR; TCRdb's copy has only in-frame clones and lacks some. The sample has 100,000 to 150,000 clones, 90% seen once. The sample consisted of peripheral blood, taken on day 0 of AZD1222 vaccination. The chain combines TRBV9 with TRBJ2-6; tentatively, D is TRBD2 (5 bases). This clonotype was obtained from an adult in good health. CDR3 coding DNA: TGTGCCAGCAGCGTCTCCCCGGGGGGGGCCAACGTCCTGACTTTC. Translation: CASSVSPGGANVLTF. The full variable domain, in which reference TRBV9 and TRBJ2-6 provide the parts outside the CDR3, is DSGVTQTPKHLITATGQRVTLRCSPRSGDLSVYWYQQSLDQGLQFLIQYYNGEERAKGNILERFSAQQFPDLHSELNLSSLELGDSALYFCASSVSPGGANVLTFGAGSRLTVL.